Each of the 30 T cell receptor beta chains below was sequenced from the same sample in a study of blood T cell repertoires in COVID-19. Data came from immunoSEQ multiplex PCR; TCRdb stores just in-frame clones and leaves some out. The data contain over 50,000 clones, about 78% of them singletons. Sequencing used peripheral blood. Source of these receptors: an elderly man with active or convalescent COVID-19.

The chain combines TRBV9 with TRBJ2-3; a possible D gene is TRBD2 (6 bases). CDR1 and CDR2 (germline): SGDLS, YYNGEE. Trimming took off 2 bases at V and 11 bases at J, with 30 bases between the two ends. The CDR3 has 18 residues. CDR3 coding DNA: TGTGCCAGCAGCGTGGAGGTGACCGAGACTAGTGCCTGTCTCGGGCAGTATTTT. Amino acid sequence: CASSVEVTETSACLGQYF. The full variable domain, with the rest looked up from reference TRBV9 and TRBJ2-3, is DSGVTQTPKHLITATGQRVTLRCSPRSGDLSVYWYQQSLDQGLQFLIQYYNGEERAKGNILERFSAQQFPDLHSELNLSSLELGDSALYFCASSVEVTETSACLGQYFGPGTRLTVL.

The chain employs TRBV19 and TRBJ2-3; 8 bases align to TRBD1. In germline, CDR1 is LNHDA, CDR2 SQIVND (reference sequence). V shed 8 bases and J 0 bases; nucleotides not matched to a gene: 10. There are 16 residues in the CDR3. CDR3 in DNA: TGTGCCAGTGATGACAGGGGCGCCGCTAGCACAGATACGCAGTATTTT. Protein product: CASDDRGAASTDTQYF.

J is TRBJ2-2 and V is TRBV5-1, with 7 bases matching TRBD1. Germline loops: CDR1 SGHRS, CDR2 YFSETQ. The J segment lost 3 bases and the V segment lost 6 bases, leaving 8 bases of the junction unmatched. The CDR3 runs to 15 residues. Written as DNA, the CDR3 is TGCGCCAGCATTAGGGGAACAGGGGACACCGGGGAGCTGTTTTTT. It is translated as CASIRGTGDTGELFF. Supplemented by reference TRBV5-1 and TRBJ2-2, the full variable domain reads KAGVTQTPRYLIKTRGQQVTLSCSPISGHRSVSWYQQTPGQGLQFLFEYFSETQRNKGNFPGRFSGRQFSNSRSEMNVSTLELGDSALYLCASIRGTGDTGELFFGEGSRLTVL.

This clone turned up a few times. This sequence joins TRBV27 and TRBJ2-1; 7 bases map to TRBD2. There are 16 residues in the CDR3. Germline CDR1 and CDR2: MNHEY and SMNVEV (reference sequence). V was clipped by 4 bases and J by 4 bases; unmatched bases: 10. CDR3 loop: CASSSIGGGPYNEQFF. DNA of the CDR3: TGTGCCAGCAGTTCTATAGGCGGGGGACCGTACAATGAGCAGTTCTTC.

This CDR3 reads CASSLGTGGREKLFF. As DNA, the CDR3 is TGTGCCAGCAGCTTAGGGACAGGGGGTAGAGAAAAACTGTTTTTT. This chain links TRBV7-2 with TRBJ1-4; 10 nucleotides line up with TRBD1. The V and J ends lost 1 base and 8 bases, in that order; junction bases with no gene match: 4. The CDR3 runs 15 residues. CDR1 is SGHTA and CDR2 is FQGNSA in the germline V gene.

The chain carries TRBV18 and TRBJ2-2; 12 bases are a match to TRBD2. V gave up 5 bases and J gave up 7 bases; unmatched junction bases: 8. In germline, CDR1 is KGHSH, CDR2 LQKENI. CDR3 length: 16 residues. Here the CDR3 reads CASSETSGRFGGELFF. The CDR3 region has the DNA TGTGCCAGCTCAGAGACTAGCGGGAGATTTGGCGGGGAGCTGTTTTTT.

The chain employs TRBV5-1 and TRBJ2-3, with 7 bases identical to TRBD1. The V and J ends lost 0 bases and 6 bases, in that order; junction bases with no gene match: 4. The CDR3 is 14 amino acids. Germline V CDR1 and CDR2: SGHRS, YFSETQ. CDR3 bases: TGCGCCAGCAGCTTGGCCGTAGGGGGCGATACGCAGTATTTT. This encodes CASSLAVGGDTQYF.

This clone showed up just once. In DNA, the CDR3 is TGCGCCAGCAGACCGAGGTTAGCGGACTCTTCCGAGCAGTACTTC. It translates to CASRPRLADSSEQYF. V gene TRBV5-1 combines with J gene TRBJ2-7, with TRBD2 as a possible D gene (6 bases). Germline V gene data show CDR1 as SGHRS and CDR2 as YFSETQ. The V and J ends lost 5 bases and 6 bases respectively, with 21 bases between them. The CDR3 runs to 15 residues.

The chain is built from TRBV2 and TRBJ2-7, with 8 positions matching TRBD2. Germline V gives CDR1 SNHLY, CDR2 FYNNEI. The CDR3 runs 14 residues. The ends lost 9 bases at V and 5 bases at J; junction bases unmatched: 12. Written as DNA, the CDR3 is TGTGCCAGGGGGCTGGCGGGAGGACCCGACGAGCAGTACTTC. It is translated as CARGLAGGPDEQYF. The entire variable domain, with the rest obtained from reference TRBV2 and TRBJ2-7, is as follows: EPEVTQTPSHQVTQMGQEVILRCVPISNHLYFYWYRQILGQKVEFLVSFYNNEISEKSEIFDDQFSVERPDGSNFTLKIRSTKLEDSAMYFCARGLAGGPDEQYFGPGTRLTVT.

V is TRBV19 and J is TRBJ1-1; a possible D gene is TRBD1 (6 bases). The CDR3 is 12 amino acids. Germline assignment: CDR1 LNHDA and CDR2 SQIVND (reference sequence). V was shortened by 7 bases and J by 5 bases, with 11 bases between the two germline ends. The CDR3 DNA follows: TGTGCCAGTACTCAGGGGTATACTGAAGCTTTCTTT. Amino acids: CASTQGYTEAFF.

The genes are TRBV7-6 and TRBJ2-7; 10 bases align to TRBD2. The CDR3 contains 15 residues. The ends lost 5 bases at V and 0 bases at J; junction bases unmatched: 4. Germline CDR1 SGHVS, CDR2 FNYEAQ. Written as DNA, the CDR3 is TGTGCCAGCAGCGGTAGCGGGGGGTTCTCCTACGAGCAGTACTTC. It translates to CASSGSGGFSYEQYF.

The chain uses TRBV27 and TRBJ2-5, with TRBD2 identical over 7 bases. The CDR3 extends over 15 amino acids. CDR1 is MNHEY and CDR2 is SMNVEV in the germline V gene (reference sequence). V shed 6 bases, J shed 5 bases, and the junction held 12 bases outside the gene matches. The chain's CDR3 is CASSPLTSARETQYF. Written as DNA, the CDR3 is TGTGCCAGCAGCCCCCTCACTAGCGCTCGCGAGACCCAGTACTTC.

This CDR3 is CASSYRPEGEKLFF. The CDR3, as DNA: TGTGCCAGCAGTTACAGGCCCGAGGGTGAAAAACTGTTTTTT. The chain couples TRBV6-2 or TRBV6-3 to TRBJ1-4; D is uncertain. Germline CDR1 is MNHEY and CDR2 is SVGEGT. This CDR3 is 14 amino acids long. Trimming cost V 2 bases and J 7 bases, with 11 bases left between them.

V is TRBV6-5 and J is TRBJ1-2; 7 bases agree with TRBD1. Germline loops: CDR1 MNHEY, CDR2 SVGAGI. V lost 7 bases and J lost 1; bases outside the gene matches: 9. The CDR3 extends over 15 amino acids. CDR3 residues: CASTEGQSHNYGYTF. The CDR3 DNA is TGTGCCAGCACCGAGGGACAGAGCCATAACTATGGCTACACCTTC.

This chain links TRBV25-1 with TRBJ1-1; 9 bases fit TRBD1. CDR3 length: 17 residues. Per germline, CDR1 MGHDK and CDR2 SYGVNS. After removal of 1 base from V and 2 bases from J, the junction contained 8 bases not matched to a gene. CDR3 sequence: CASSEFGTGGLNTEAFF. DNA of the CDR3: TGTGCCAGCAGTGAATTTGGAACAGGGGGCTTAAACACTGAAGCTTTCTTT.

The V gene is TRBV19, the J gene TRBJ2-5, with 9 bases matching TRBD2. This CDR3 comprises 15 residues. Germline V lookup: CDR1 LNHDA, CDR2 SQIVND (reference sequence). Trimming at V came to 6 bases and at J to 5 bases, leaving 10 bases not matched to a gene. CDR3 sequence reads: CASRAHGRGGETQYF. Here the CDR3 DNA reads TGTGCCAGTAGGGCCCATGGGCGGGGGGGTGAGACCCAGTACTTC.

This clone was observed a handful of times. V is TRBV5-4 and J is TRBJ2-7; 8 bases line up with TRBD1. Germline assignment: CDR1 SGHNT and CDR2 YYREEE (reference sequence). The CDR3 sequence is 14 residues long. V shed 5 bases, J shed 0 bases, and the junction held 4 bases outside the gene matches. DNA for the CDR3: TGTGCCAGCAGAATTGGGACAGGCTCCTACGAGCAGTACTTC. Its protein is CASRIGTGSYEQYF.

The genes are TRBV5-4 and TRBJ2-5, with 8 bases fitting TRBD2. V lost 4 bases and J lost 0; bases outside the gene matches: 2. Germline loops: CDR1 SGHNT, CDR2 YYREEE (reference sequence). The CDR3 sequence is 14 residues long. DNA of the CDR3: TGTGCCAGCAGCCCCGGGAGGGACCAAGAGACCCAGTACTTC. Protein product: CASSPGRDQETQYF. Supplemented by reference TRBV5-4 and TRBJ2-5, the full variable domain reads ETGVTQSPTHLIKTRGQQVTLRCSSQSGHNTVSWYQQALGQGPQFIFQYYREEENGRGNFPPRFSGLQFPNYSSELNVNALELDDSALYLCASSPGRDQETQYFGPGTRLLVL.

The rearrangement uses TRBV25-1 and TRBJ1-3; 8 bases agree with TRBD1. In germline, CDR1 is MGHDK, CDR2 SYGVNS. The junction had 8 bases not matched to a gene; V was cut back by 2 bases and J by 2 bases. The CDR3 loop spans 17 amino acids. The CDR3: CASSEVGQGVAGNTIYF. CDR3 nucleotide sequence: TGTGCCAGCAGTGAAGTAGGACAGGGAGTTGCTGGAAACACCATATATTTT.

The genes are TRBV19 and TRBJ1-1; D is perhaps TRBD1 (6 bases). From germline, CDR1 is LNHDA and CDR2 SQIVND (reference sequence). The V gene lost 7 bases and the J gene lost 3 bases, with 12 bases spanning the gap. There are 13 residues in the CDR3. In DNA, the CDR3 is TGTGCCAGTATGGACAGCGGATACACTGAAGCTTTCTTT. Translation: CASMDSGYTEAFF. Supplemented by reference TRBV19 and TRBJ1-1, the full variable domain reads DGGITQSPKYLFRKEGQNVTLSCEQNLNHDAMYWYRQDPGQGLRLIYYSQIVNDFQKGDIAEGYSVSREKKESFPLTVTSAQKNPTAFYLCASMDSGYTEAFFGQGTRLTVV.

The genes are TRBV27 and TRBJ1-2, with D unresolved. In germline, CDR1 is MNHEY, CDR2 SMNVEV (reference sequence). Deletions cut 5 bases from V and 6 bases from J, with 28 bases between. The length of the CDR3 is 18 residues. CDR3 sequence reads: CASSGVFGTVRRENGYTF. Here the CDR3 DNA reads TGTGCCAGCAGTGGTGTGTTTGGTACCGTACGGCGGGAAAATGGCTACACCTTC.

The gene calls are TRBV6-5 and TRBJ1-2, with a weak D call TRBD1 (5 bases). Germline CDR1 and CDR2: MNHEY and SVGAGI. V lost 6 bases to trimming and J lost 5 bases, with 16 bases between them. The CDR3 length is 14 residues. This chain's CDR3 is CASRSPGLSYGYTF. CDR3 bases: TGTGCCAGCAGGTCCCCGGGACTAAGTTATGGCTACACCTTC.

This clone was found a few times. The chain joins TRBV19 to TRBJ2-1; 12 bases line up with TRBD1. V was pared by 10 bases and J by 6 bases, with 7 bases of the junction left unmatched. The CDR3 runs to 14 residues. Germline-derived CDR1 and CDR2 are LNHDA and SQIVND (reference sequence). CDR3 residues: CATKGQGARNEQFF. The CDR3 DNA follows: TGTGCCACAAAGGGACAGGGGGCGCGCAATGAGCAGTTCTTC. The complete variable domain, with remaining parts taken from reference TRBV19 and TRBJ2-1, reads DGGITQSPKYLFRKEGQNVTLSCEQNLNHDAMYWYRQDPGQGLRLIYYSQIVNDFQKGDIAEGYSVSREKKESFPLTVTSAQKNPTAFYLCATKGQGARNEQFFGPGTRLTVL.

The chain combines TRBV29-1 with TRBJ1-2; 7 positions agree with TRBD1. V trimming: 7 bases; J trimming: 6 bases; junction bases outside the gene matches: 8. Germline values: CDR1 SQVTM, CDR2 ANQGSEA. This CDR3 has 12 amino acids. The CDR3 bases are TGCAGCGCCGCCGGGACAGTCAATGGCTACACCTTC. Translating it yields CSAAGTVNGYTF.

This clone has just one count. J is TRBJ2-3 and V is TRBV5-5; 9 bases fit TRBD2. Germline trimming cut 0 bases from V and 2 bases from J; bases unmatched to any gene: 10. The CDR3 runs 18 residues. The germline V gene encodes CDR1 SGHKS and CDR2 YYEKEE (reference sequence). CDR3 amino acids: CASSLGFGSGGLTDTQYF. CDR3 sequence (DNA): TGTGCCAGCAGCTTGGGTTTCGGTAGCGGGGGACTCACAGATACGCAGTATTTT.

This chain connects TRBV6-1 to TRBJ2-1; 7 nucleotides match TRBD1. The germline V gene encodes CDR1 MNHNS and CDR2 SASEGT. CDR3 length: 14 residues. Trimming at V came to 2 bases and at J to 4 bases, leaving 2 bases not matched to a gene. In nucleotides, the CDR3 is TGTGCCAGCAGTGAAAGGGGGCTATACAATGAGCAGTTCTTC. Translated, it gives CASSERGLYNEQFF.

This rearrangement joins TRBV2 to TRBJ1-2; 10 bases fit TRBD1. The germline V gene encodes CDR1 SNHLY and CDR2 FYNNEI. V shed 9 bases and J 6 bases; nucleotides not matched to a gene: 7. This CDR3 spans 13 amino acids. CDR3 amino acids: CARDWTGGDGYTF. CDR3 in DNA: TGTGCCAGAGATTGGACAGGGGGTGATGGCTACACCTTC.

The gene calls are TRBV28 and TRBJ2-7; perhaps TRBD2 as D (5 bases). V was shortened by 8 bases and J by 3 bases, with 11 bases between the two germline ends. This CDR3 is built from 12 residues. Germline CDR1 reads MDHEN; CDR2 reads SYDVKM. CDR3 residues: CASVRDRYEQYF. CDR3 nucleotide sequence: TGTGCCAGCGTTCGGGATCGCTACGAGCAGTACTTC.

DNA for the CDR3: TGTGCCAGCAGCACCACTAATTCGGGGAATACGCAGTATTTT. Residues: CASSTTNSGNTQYF. The rearrangement links TRBV5-6 to TRBJ2-3, with D possibly matching TRBD2 (5 bases). There are 14 residues in the CDR3. Trimming left V 4 bases short and J 7 bases short, with 16 bases between. Germline CDR1 is SGHDT and CDR2 is YYEEEE.

V gene TRBV12-3 or TRBV12-4 combines with J gene TRBJ1-2; no clear D gene. This CDR3 contains 12 residues. V gave up 7 bases and J gave up 5 bases, with 11 bases separating them. The DNA of the CDR3 is TGTGCCAGCACCCAACGGGGATATGGCTACACCTTC. Its protein product is CASTQRGYGYTF.